These T cell receptor beta chains were read from a single sample in a study of blood T cell repertoires in COVID-19. Profiling relied on immunoSEQ multiplex PCR, and the TCRdb table lists in-frame clones only, not all of them. The sample yields roughly 260,000 clones, roughly 90% seen once. Sequenced input: peripheral blood. All receptors come from a woman between 45 and 60 years old who had recovered from COVID-19. CDR3s include the opening cysteine and the closing phenylalanine or tryptophan. The D gene is left open where the match is weak. Clone size is stated in some rows and not others, as once, few, many or a class when expanded.

d_call clone_size j_call v_call cdr3_aa cdr3_nt
- - TRBJ1-1 TRBV29-1 CSALMNTEAFF TGCAGCGCTTTAATGAACACTGAAGCTTTCTTT
- once TRBJ2-7 TRBV19 CASSIAGALEEQYF TGTGCCAGTAGTATAGCAGGGGCGTTAGAAGAGCAGTACTTC
TRBD1 - TRBJ1-4 TRBV28 CASSRDRGYEKLFF TGTGCCAGCAGCAGGGACAGGGGCTATGAAAAACTGTTTTTT
TRBD1 many TRBJ1-1 TRBV5-1 CASKYTGGSTEAFF TGCGCCAGCAAGTATACAGGGGGATCCACTGAAGCTTTCTTT
- - TRBJ1-1 TRBV19 CASKISPGEAFF TGTGCCAGTAAGATTTCGCCCGGTGAAGCTTTCTTT
TRBD1 - TRBJ2-5 TRBV5-5 CASSLGQGTQETQYF TGTGCCAGCAGCTTGGGACAGGGTACTCAAGAGACCCAGTACTTC
TRBD1 - TRBJ1-2 TRBV30 CAWSGTGGNGYTF TGTGCCTGGAGTGGGACAGGGGGTAATGGCTACACCTTC
- - TRBJ1-6 TRBV19 CASSIRLSYNSPLHF TGTGCCAGTAGTATACGACTCTCCTATAATTCACCCCTCCACTTT
TRBD2 - TRBJ2-7 TRBV10-3 CAIRQTHGLAGGPKPAYEQYF TGTGCCATCAGGCAGACTCATGGACTAGCGGGAGGGCCCAAACCAGCCTACGAGCAGTACTTC
- - TRBJ1-4 TRBV5-8 CASSPSGTLSNEKLFF TGTGCCAGCAGCCCGTCCGGGACACTTAGTAATGAAAAACTGTTTTTT
- - TRBJ2-3 TRBV19 CASSIGAGRTDTQYF TGTGCCAGTAGTATTGGGGCGGGGAGGACAGATACGCAGTATTTT
- - TRBJ2-1 TRBV9 CASSVGRIALMNEQFF TGTGCCAGCAGCGTAGGGCGAATAGCGCTCATGAATGAGCAGTTCTTC
TRBD2 - TRBJ2-7 TRBV7-2 CASSLAAGVAYEQYF TGTGCCAGCAGCTTAGCGGCGGGAGTCGCCTACGAGCAGTACTTC
TRBD2 - TRBJ2-2 TRBV5-1 CASSLLAGADQTGELFF TGCGCCAGCAGCTTACTAGCGGGAGCGGATCAGACCGGGGAGCTGTTTTTT
- few TRBJ1-2 TRBV25-1 CASSEYVSYGYTF TGTGCCAGCAGTGAATATGTCAGTTATGGCTACACCTTC
TRBD2 - TRBJ2-5 TRBV5-1 CASSLSPLTSGGGETQYF TGCGCCAGCAGCTTGTCCCCGCTGACTAGCGGGGGGGGAGAGACCCAGTACTTC
- - TRBJ2-3 TRBV7-2 CASSLGQTFLTDTQYF TGTGCCAGCAGCTTAGGACAGACTTTCCTCACAGATACGCAGTATTTT
- - TRBJ1-6 TRBV4-2 CASSQDAGDNSPLHF TGTGCCAGCAGCCAAGATGCAGGGGACAATTCACCCCTCCACTTT
TRBD1 - TRBJ2-7 TRBV9 CASSPGTDRYEQYF TGTGCCAGCAGCCCAGGGACAGATCGGTACGAGCAGTACTTC
TRBD1 - TRBJ1-2 TRBV11-2 CASSYAGNRGLNGYTF TGTGCCAGCAGCTACGCGGGGAACAGGGGGCTTAATGGCTACACCTTC
TRBD1 - TRBJ1-2 TRBV12-3/TRBV12-4 CASYTGGDGYTF TGTGCCAGCTACACAGGGGGAGATGGCTACACCTTC
TRBD2 - TRBJ2-7 TRBV6-2/TRBV6-3 CASSYHGLAGSYEQYF TGTGCCAGCAGTTACCATGGACTAGCGGGATCCTACGAGCAGTACTTC
TRBD1 few TRBJ2-1 TRBV4-3 CASSQDPQGVIYNEQFF TGCGCCAGCAGCCAAGATCCCCAGGGGGTTATCTACAATGAGCAGTTCTTC
- - TRBJ2-7 TRBV13 CASSSSLSYEQYF TGTGCCAGCAGCTCCAGTCTCTCCTACGAGCAGTACTTC
TRBD1 once TRBJ1-1 TRBV30 CAWSVPEGAQSQAFF TGTGCCTGGAGTGTACCGGAGGGGGCGCAGTCCCAAGCTTTCTTT
- - TRBJ2-5 TRBV27 CASSQHRGVQYF TGTGCCAGCAGTCAACACCGGGGAGTGCAGTACTTC
- few TRBJ1-4 TRBV4-2 CASSRRHPTNEKLFF TGTGCCAGCAGCCGCAGACATCCAACTAATGAAAAACTGTTTTTT
- - TRBJ2-5 TRBV27 CASSPEGPAARKTQYF TGTGCCAGCAGCCCAGAGGGCCCCGCGGCCAGAAAGACCCAGTACTTC
TRBD1 - TRBJ1-2 TRBV7-2 CASRPTGGFGYTF TGTGCCAGCAGACCAACAGGGGGCTTTGGCTACACCTTC
- - TRBJ2-7 TRBV5-1 CASSSLSYEQYF TGCGCCAGCAGCTCCCTCTCCTACGAGCAGTACTTC
TRBD2 - TRBJ2-1 TRBV4-3 CASSRYSGTPGGEQFF TGCGCCAGCAGCCGGTATAGCGGGACCCCTGGGGGTGAGCAGTTCTTC
- - TRBJ2-7 TRBV5-1 CASSLFGVGGAYEQYF TGCGCCAGCAGCTTGTTCGGAGTTGGGGGGGCTTACGAGCAGTACTTC
- - TRBJ2-2 TRBV5-5 CASRRAGANTGELFF TGTGCCAGCCGCCGTGCAGGGGCGAACACCGGGGAGCTGTTTTTT
- once TRBJ1-3 TRBV2 CASSPGHSGNTIYF TGTGCCAGCTCACCGGGACACTCTGGAAACACCATATATTTT
TRBD2 - TRBJ2-5 TRBV2 CASSEPSGGFQETQYF TGTGCCAGCAGTGAACCTAGCGGGGGTTTCCAAGAGACCCAGTACTTC
TRBD2 - TRBJ2-1 TRBV7-3 CASSPLAASYNEQFF TGTGCCAGCAGCCCTCTAGCGGCCTCCTACAATGAGCAGTTCTTC
- - TRBJ2-5 TRBV6-5 CASSTQPQETQYF TGTGCCAGCAGTACACAGCCCCAAGAGACCCAGTACTTC
TRBD1 - TRBJ1-2 TRBV14 CASSQSRDRDPYGYTF TGTGCCAGCAGCCAAAGCCGGGACAGGGATCCCTATGGCTACACCTTC
- - TRBJ2-3 TRBV7-2 CASSSPQTDTQYF TGTGCCAGCAGCTCCCCACAGACAGATACGCAGTATTTT
- - TRBJ2-7 TRBV5-5 CASSLTSFPSSYEQYF TGTGCCAGCAGCTTAACTAGCTTCCCTAGCTCCTACGAGCAGTACTTC
TRBD2 many TRBJ2-3 TRBV11-3 CASSTQTGGPDTQYF TGTGCCAGCAGCACCCAAACGGGAGGCCCGGATACGCAGTATTTT
- few TRBJ2-7 TRBV7-9 CASSLVRYEQYF TGTGCCAGCAGCTTAGTCAGATACGAGCAGTACTTC
TRBD2 - TRBJ2-2 TRBV27 CASKHRSGRAVTGELFF TGTGCCAGCAAACACCGGAGCGGGAGGGCCGTCACCGGGGAGCTGTTTTTT
TRBD1 - TRBJ1-2 TRBV9 CASSAKTGGFAYGYTF TGTGCCAGCAGCGCCAAGACAGGGGGATTTGCCTATGGCTACACCTTC
TRBD1 - TRBJ1-1 TRBV5-1 CASSLAPGQGAQVSLNTEAFF TGCGCCAGCAGCTTGGCCCCCGGACAGGGGGCGCAGGTTAGCCTGAATACTGAAGCTTTCTTT
- once TRBJ1-2 TRBV19 CASSIVAAATNYGYTF TGTGCCAGTAGTATAGTGGCGGCAGCTACTAACTATGGCTACACCTTC
- - TRBJ2-1 TRBV7-3 CASRSPGRHEQFF TGTGCCAGCAGGTCCCCCGGTCGCCATGAGCAGTTCTTC
- - TRBJ1-4 TRBV7-2 CASSARRQKLNEKLFF TGTGCCAGCAGCGCCAGACGACAGAAGTTAAATGAAAAACTGTTTTTT
TRBD1 - TRBJ2-6 TRBV29-1 CSVQTGGSGANVLTF TGCAGCGTTCAGACAGGGGGGTCTGGGGCCAACGTCCTGACTTTC
- - TRBJ1-1 TRBV11-2 CASSLAWGGTEAFF TGTGCCAGCAGCTTAGCGTGGGGCGGCACTGAAGCTTTCTTT
- - TRBJ2-7 TRBV4-3 CASSYQLGPGTSYEQYF TGCGCCAGCAGCTATCAACTCGGCCCGGGAACGTCCTACGAGCAGTACTTC
TRBD2 - TRBJ2-5 TRBV7-2 CASSPRGEGTQYF TGTGCCAGCAGCCCCCGGGGGGAGGGGACCCAGTACTTC
TRBD1 - TRBJ2-1 TRBV2 CATRQGRLNEQFF TGTGCCACCCGACAGGGGCGGCTCAATGAGCAGTTCTTC
- - TRBJ1-1 TRBV12-3/TRBV12-4 CASSFTRDTEAFF TGTGCCAGCAGCTTTACCCGGGACACTGAAGCTTTCTTT
- - TRBJ1-1 TRBV5-4 CASSGGWATEAFF TGTGCCAGCAGCGGGGGCTGGGCGACTGAAGCTTTCTTT